The 13 T cell receptor beta chains presented below share a single source sample, sequenced in a study of blood T cell repertoires in COVID-19. The protocol was immunoSEQ multiplex PCR, while the TCRdb copy is restricted to in-frame clones and leaves out a portion. The sample has approximately 250,000 clones; approximately 90% are singletons. Sequencing used PBMCs or T cells enriched from blood (not recorded which). These receptors all come from a man aged 40-49 years who had been exposed to COVID-19.

V gene TRBV10-2 combines with J gene TRBJ2-5; 10 nucleotides match TRBD1. Germline V gives CDR1 WSHSY, CDR2 SAAADI. This CDR3 comprises 14 residues. V dropped 6 bases and J dropped 2; count of bases not matched to a gene: 3. The CDR3 region is CASRGQGSQETQYF. Here the CDR3 DNA reads TGCGCCAGCAGGGGACAGGGGAGTCAAGAGACCCAGTACTTC.

This chain links TRBV6-6 with TRBJ1-2, with 8 bases aligning to TRBD1. Germline loops: CDR1 MNHNY, CDR2 SVGAGI (reference sequence). This CDR3 is 15 amino acids long. V was clipped by 5 bases and J by 8 bases; unmatched bases: 13. CDR3 bases: TGTGCCAGCAGTAAAGAACAGGGGGTCACGGGGGGCTACACCTTC. It translates to CASSKEQGVTGGYTF.

The chain couples TRBV5-6 to TRBJ1-5; D might be TRBD1 (5 bases). The germline V and J ends were trimmed by 3 bases and 2 bases, with 6 bases remaining between them. The CDR3 has 13 residues. Germline V CDR1 and CDR2: SGHDT, YYEEEE. DNA for the CDR3: TGTGCCAGCAGCTGGGGCGGCAATCAGCCCCAGCATTTT. Its protein product is CASSWGGNQPQHF.

This chain uses TRBV4-2 with TRBJ1-3, with a tentative D call TRBD1 (6 bases). Trimming removed 2 bases from V and 4 bases from J, with 15 bases in between. CDR1 and CDR2 from the germline V gene are LGHNA and YNFKEQ. This CDR3 has 16 amino acids. CDR3 loop: CASSQQGTIRGNTIYF. As DNA, the CDR3 is TGTGCCAGCAGCCAACAGGGGACAATTAGAGGAAACACCATATATTTT.

The V call is TRBV11-1, the J call TRBJ2-7, with D perhaps TRBD2 (5 bases). Per germline, CDR1 SGHAT and CDR2 FQDESV (reference sequence). The CDR3 is 15 amino acids. Trimming shortened V by 5 bases and J by 7 bases, and 21 bases separated the two germline ends. CDR3 sequence (DNA): TGTGCCAGCAGCCCATCCCCCAGCGGCAATGGAGAGCAGTACTTC. Protein sequence: CASSPSPSGNGEQYF.

The chain has TRBV27 and TRBJ1-1, with unresolved D. The CDR3 is 18 amino acids. The germline V gene encodes CDR1 MNHEY and CDR2 SMNVEV (reference sequence). The V end was cut by 4 bases, the J end by 0 bases, with 21 bases between. Here the CDR3 reads CASSSTFGLPLMNTEAFF. Written as DNA, the CDR3 is TGTGCCAGCAGTTCCACCTTTGGACTGCCCTTGATGAACACTGAAGCTTTCTTT.

This chain links TRBV6-2 or TRBV6-3 with TRBJ2-1; 7 nucleotides line up with TRBD1. The CDR3 consists of 14 residues. V lost 6 bases to trimming and J lost 10 bases; unmatched junction nucleotides: 12. Germline CDR1 reads MNHEY; CDR2 reads SVGEGT. In DNA, the CDR3 is TGTGCCAGCAGCGACAGGGTCCGAACTGCCGAGCAGTTCTTC. This encodes CASSDRVRTAEQFF.

The count of this clone is one. This chain connects TRBV5-1 to TRBJ2-1; perhaps TRBD2 as D (6 bases). Germline V CDR1 and CDR2: SGHRS, YFSETQ. Trimming removed 2 bases from V and 7 bases from J, with 10 bases in between. The CDR3 length is 13 residues. CDR3 residues: CASSFGTENEQFF. As DNA, the CDR3 is TGCGCCAGCAGCTTCGGGACTGAAAATGAGCAGTTCTTC.

The V and J genes are TRBV7-9 and TRBJ2-3, with 8 nucleotides matching TRBD1. Trimming cost V 2 bases and J 1 base; bases outside gene matches: 5. The CDR3 length is 16 residues. CDR1 and CDR2 from the germline V gene are SEHNR and FQNEAQ (reference sequence). The CDR3 region is CASSLTPGGGTDTQYF. CDR3 coding DNA: TGTGCCAGCAGCTTAACCCCAGGGGGCGGCACAGATACGCAGTATTTT.

The chain couples TRBV5-6 to TRBJ2-1, with 9 nucleotides matching TRBD2. Germline V gene sequence: CDR1 SGHDT, CDR2 YYEEEE. Germline trimming cut 1 base from V and 10 bases from J; bases unmatched to any gene: 12. The CDR3 has 16 residues. CDR3 loop: CASSLQAGGKRREQFF. The CDR3 region has the DNA TGTGCCAGCAGCTTGCAAGCGGGAGGCAAACGCCGGGAGCAGTTCTTC. Together with reference TRBV5-6 and TRBJ2-1, the CDR3 gives the full variable domain: DAGVTQSPTHLIKTRGQQVTLRCSPKSGHDTVSWYQQALGQGPQFIFQYYEEEERQRGNFPDRFSGHQFPNYSSELNVNALLLGDSALYLCASSLQAGGKRREQFFGPGTRLTVL.

For this clone: The junction shows a germline mismatch at one end, possibly a read error. The genes are TRBV2 and TRBJ1-3, with 10 positions matching TRBD1. The CDR3 loop spans 15 amino acids. Per germline, CDR1 SNHLY and CDR2 FYNNEI. The CDR3 loop is CASREDRGPGNTIYF. CDR3 nucleotide sequence: TGTGCCAGCAGGGAAGACAGGGGGCCTGGAAACACCATATATTTT.

This chain joins TRBV10-3 and TRBJ2-1; 13 bases fit TRBD2. The germline V gene encodes CDR1 ENHRY and CDR2 SYGVKD. J gave up 6 bases and V 0 bases, and 5 bases lay outside the gene matches. The CDR3 consists of 17 residues. CDR3 loop: CAISESKWTSGGNEQFF. DNA of the CDR3: TGTGCCATCAGTGAGTCGAAATGGACTAGCGGGGGCAATGAGCAGTTCTTC.

The rearrangement links TRBV9 to TRBJ2-5; 9 bases map to TRBD1. The length of the CDR3 is 17 residues. CDR1 SGDLS and CDR2 YYNGEE come from the germline V gene. The V segment lost 4 bases and the J segment 4 bases; nucleotides outside the gene matches: 14. The CDR3 loop is CASSTDRLGQGRETQYF. In DNA, the CDR3 is TGTGCCAGCAGCACCGATCGGTTGGGACAGGGACGAGAGACCCAGTACTTC.